The source of this T cell receptor beta chain is a study of chemoradiotherapy in HPV16-positive cancers (dated by TCRdb to between 2021 and 2023). A note on the overall study: Using functional T-cell assays on cells from a couple of HPV16-positive patients, the researchers defined candidate HPV-specific T-cell clones and common TCR motifs. The study set out to ask whether T-cell immunity against the HPV oncoproteins E6 and E7 changes over the course of chemoradiotherapy and whether that immunity affects survival. Next, the candidate HPV-specific TCRs and motifs were followed in TCR repertoires from under 95 patients with HPV-related cancers.

Points on this clone: Its antigen has not been determined. Base-call qualities are not available, and no considerably larger clone is one nucleotide away.

Repertoires were sampled repeatedly over the course of chemoradiotherapy so that clonal expansion in the tumor microenvironment could be followed. On the study overall, not on this receptor specifically: In HPV16-positive patients, expansion of HPV-responsive T cells during chemoradiotherapy was found to be associated with improved recurrence-free survival. Expansion of candidate HPV-specific clones and E7-related TCR motifs was observed in the tumor microenvironment during treatment, whereas no such expansion was observed for non-HPV-specific T cells. The survival association was reported for HPV16-positive patients, and the functional definition of HPV-specific T cells was derived from only a couple of HPV16-positive patients.

The library relied on the immunoSEQ multiplex PCR assay. This is the immuneACCESS table as TCRdb keeps it, with only in-frame sequences that have V and J called. A part of the clones is gone; compared with another copy, unresolved V genes explain less than half, and the rest is unexplained. The sample yields more than 8,000 clones; approximately 80% were counted once. Of the sample, roughly 10% is held by the ten largest clones. Sampling was performed from a patient who underwent chemoradiotherapy. The clonotype originates from a human donor with HPV-associated anogenital cancer.

The CDR3 protein is CASSRDRGAYEQYF. The DNA reads TGTGCCAGCAGCCGAGACAGGGGGGCCTACGAGCAGTACTTC. In this chain, TRBV13 is recombined with TRBJ2-7, and 9 bases in between align with TRBD1. The germline V gene (reference sequence) specifies PRHDT as CDR1 and FYEKMQ as CDR2. Trimming leaves V shorter by 5 bases and J shorter by 2 bases, with the junction holding 4 bases beyond the gene matches. The CDR3 covers 14 residues, taking in both the cysteine and the phenylalanine. CDR3 DNA is the only sequence kept; it has 42 bases, read in frame from the first base. The full variable domain, with segments outside the CDR3 supplied by the reference TRBV13 and TRBJ2-7 proteins, appears as AAGVIQSPRHLIKEKRETATLKCYPIPRHDTVYWYQQGPGQDPQFLISFYEKMQSDKGSIPDRFSAQQFSDYHSELNMSSLELGDSALYFCASSRDRGAYEQYFGPGTRLTVT.